The rows below give T cell receptor beta chains drawn from one sample of a study of blood T cell repertoires in COVID-19. The data were produced by immunoSEQ multiplex PCR, yet TCRdb's version contains in-frame clones alone and is incomplete. The sample has some 250,000 clones, approximately 88% seen once. The sequenced sample consisted of peripheral blood. These receptors were taken from a woman in her 30s with acute or convalescent COVID-19. Both conserved end residues are part of each CDR3. A D gene is named only where the DNA matches it firmly. Clone size is not always given. Where it is, it says once, few, many or a class for expanded clones.

>.|TRBV7-2|TRBJ2-3|TRBD2
TGTGCCAGCAGCTTACGGGGGGGTGGTGGGACTAGCACAGATACGCAGTATTTT
CASSLRGGGGTSTDTQYF
>.|TRBV19|TRBJ2-2|.
TGTGCCAGTAGGAGCTCACGGTGGGCGACGAACACCGGGGAGCTGTTTTTT
CASRSSRWATNTGELFF
>once|TRBV6-5|TRBJ1-6|TRBD1
TGTGCCAGCAGTTACCGAGGGGGCATAAATTCACCCCTCCACTTT
CASSYRGGINSPLHF
>.|TRBV4-3|TRBJ2-1|TRBD2
TGCGCCAGCAGCCAAGACCCAGCGGGGAACTACAATGAGCAGTTCTTC
CASSQDPAGNYNEQFF
>.|TRBV15|TRBJ2-1|TRBD2
TGTGCCACCAGCAGAGCTCTAGCGGGAGGGGATGAGCAGTTCTTC
CATSRALAGGDEQFF
>.|TRBV25-1|TRBJ1-1|TRBD1
TGTGCCAGCAATGGCTTGGGCAGGGGGTACACTGAAGCTTTCTTT
CASNGLGRGYTEAFF
>.|TRBV24-1|TRBJ2-5|TRBD1
TGTGCCACCAGAGGACAGGGACAAGAGACCCAGTACTTC
CATRGQGQETQYF
>.|TRBV10-3|TRBJ1-5|TRBD1
TGTGCCATCAGACCACAGGGGAGCAATCAGCCCCAGCATTTT
CAIRPQGSNQPQHF
>once|TRBV7-6|TRBJ2-3|TRBD2
TGTGCCAGCAGCTTATCGGGGAGGGGAGCGGATACGCAGTATTTT
CASSLSGRGADTQYF
>.|TRBV2|TRBJ1-6|.
TGTGCCAGCAGCCTTAATTCACCCCTCCACTTT
CASSLNSPLHF
>.|TRBV10-3|TRBJ1-3|TRBD1
TGTGCCATCAGTAAGGGACAGGGGGCTGGAAACACCATATATTTT
CAISKGQGAGNTIYF
>.|TRBV7-6|TRBJ2-7|.
TGTGCCAGCAGCTCGACTCTCGCGGGCGAGCAGTACTTC
CASSSTLAGEQYF
>.|TRBV19|TRBJ1-4|.
TGTGCCAGTACCACGACACCAACTAATGAAAAACTGTTTTTT
CASTTTPTNEKLFF
>.|TRBV11-3|TRBJ2-5|.
TGTGCCAGCAGCTTCCAACACCTCCGAGAGACCCAGTACTTC
CASSFQHLRETQYF
>once|TRBV25-1|TRBJ1-6|TRBD1
TGTGCCAGCCACCCGGGGGGACAGGGGAGTTCACCCCTCCACTTT
CASHPGGQGSSPLHF
>.|TRBV21-1|TRBJ2-5|.
TGTGCCAGCAGCAAACCCGGGACTAGCGGGAGCCAAGAGACCCAGTACTTC
CASSKPGTSGSQETQYF
>.|TRBV30|TRBJ1-5|.
TGTGCCTGGAGTGTACAGGCCGCAAATCAGCCCCAGCATTTT
CAWSVQAANQPQHF
>.|TRBV6-5|TRBJ1-5|TRBD1
TGTGCCAGCAACTCCGGGACAGGGGGCAATCAGCCCCAGCATTTT
CASNSGTGGNQPQHF
>.|TRBV5-5|TRBJ1-2|TRBD1
TGTGCCAGCAGCCAGACAGGGACAGGGGCCTATGGCTACACCTTC
CASSQTGTGAYGYTF
>.|TRBV5-1|TRBJ2-7|.
TGCGCCAGCAGCTTGGGAAGCAGGTACGAGCAGTACTTC
CASSLGSRYEQYF
>.|TRBV10-3|TRBJ2-7|.
TGTGCCATCAGAGACCCTTCAGGGAACGAGCAGTACTTC
CAIRDPSGNEQYF
>.|TRBV6-1|TRBJ1-5|TRBD1
TGTGCCAGCACCCCGCAGGGGGATCAGCCCCAGCATTTT
CASTPQGDQPQHF
>.|TRBV29-1|TRBJ1-5|.
TGCAGCGTTGGGGGGGTCAATCAGCCCCAGCATTTT
CSVGGVNQPQHF
>.|TRBV12-5|TRBJ2-5|TRBD1
TGTGCTAGTGGACCGGGACAGGGGGCAGAGACCCAGTACTTC
CASGPGQGAETQYF
>.|TRBV7-2|TRBJ1-5|TRBD1
TGTGCCAGCAGCGTAGACCCAGGGGGTAGTCAGCCCCAGCATTTT
CASSVDPGGSQPQHF
>.|TRBV7-2|TRBJ2-7|.
TGTGCCAGCAGCCCCGGACTAAACGTGGGCGAGCAGTACTTC
CASSPGLNVGEQYF
>.|TRBV9|TRBJ1-3|.
TGTGCCAGCAGCGTAGACAGGGTTGGAAACACCATATATTTT
CASSVDRVGNTIYF
>once|TRBV25-1|TRBJ2-7|.
TGTGCCAGCACCGAGAGCTACGAGCAGTACTTC
CASTESYEQYF
>.|TRBV25-1|TRBJ2-7|.
TGTGCCAGCAGTAGGAGAAGCTCCTACGAGCAGTACTTC
CASSRRSSYEQYF
>once|TRBV5-1|TRBJ2-1|TRBD2
TGCGCCAGCCACCGGATAGCGGGAGCGAGCTCCTACAATGAGCAGTTCTTC
CASHRIAGASSYNEQFF
>.|TRBV19|TRBJ1-2|.
TGTGCCAGTAGTATAGACAGAGGCAACTATGGCTACACCTTC
CASSIDRGNYGYTF
>.|TRBV5-1|TRBJ1-2|TRBD1
TGCGCCAGCAGCTTGAGGGACAGTGGGTATGGCTACACCTTC
CASSLRDSGYGYTF
>few|TRBV4-2|TRBJ2-2|TRBD2
TGTGCCAGCAGCCAGACGACTAGCGGGACGCCGACCGGGGAGCTGTTTTTT
CASSQTTSGTPTGELFF
>.|TRBV9|TRBJ2-1|.
TGTGCCAGCAGCGTAGCGGGAGTTCTCAATGAGCAGTTCTTC
CASSVAGVLNEQFF
>.|TRBV15|TRBJ2-1|TRBD2
TGTGCCACCAGAGAATCGGGGACTGCTACTAGCGGGAGGACCCACAATGAGCAGTTCTTC
CATRESGTATSGRTHNEQFF
>.|TRBV6-5|TRBJ2-1|TRBD2
TGTGCCAGCACCATAGCGGGAGCCCCTAGCAATGAGCAGTTCTTC
CASTIAGAPSNEQFF
>once|TRBV10-3|TRBJ2-3|.
TGTGCCATCAGTGAAGACGGGGACAACACAGATACGCAGTATTTT
CAISEDGDNTDTQYF
>.|TRBV25-1|TRBJ2-5|.
TGTGCCAGCAGTGAACTGAAGAGCGCAAAGCAAGAGACCCAGTACTTC
CASSELKSAKQETQYF
>.|TRBV27|TRBJ2-1|.
TGTGCCAGCAGTGACGGTGTACCGGGGGAGCAGTTCTTC
CASSDGVPGEQFF
>.|TRBV19|TRBJ1-5|.
TGTGCCAGGGGGCTCGAGCTATATAGCAATCAGCCCCAGCATTTT
CARGLELYSNQPQHF
>.|TRBV7-2|TRBJ2-7|.
TGTGCCAGCAGCTTAGCGTTTAAGGGGATCTACGAGCAGTACTTC
CASSLAFKGIYEQYF
>once|TRBV27|TRBJ1-5|.
TGTGCCAGCGGGCGACAGTATAGCAATCAGCCCCAGCATTTT
CASGRQYSNQPQHF
>.|TRBV12-5|TRBJ2-1|TRBD2
TGTGCTAGTGACGAAAGCGGGAGCTCCTACAATGAGCAGTTCTTC
CASDESGSSYNEQFF
>.|TRBV4-3|TRBJ1-1|.
TGCGCCAGCAGCCAAGATAATTTAAGGAATTCGGGAGCTTTCTTT
CASSQDNLRNSGAFF
>few|TRBV5-4|TRBJ1-2|TRBD1
TGTGCCAGCAGTTCCGGGACAGGGCGCCGCGACTATGGCTACACCTTC
CASSSGTGRRDYGYTF
>.|TRBV18|TRBJ2-7|TRBD2
TGTGCCAGCTCACGCGGACTAGCGGATTACGAGCAGTACTTC
CASSRGLADYEQYF
>.|TRBV6-2/TRBV6-3|TRBJ2-3|.
TGTGCCAGCAGCCGGCGGGGAGGACAGGGAGGGATAGATACGCAGTATTTT
CASSRRGGQGGIDTQYF
>once|TRBV9|TRBJ2-3|TRBD2
TGTGCCAGCAGCCCTGGGACTAGCGGGAGAACAGATACGCAGTATTTT
CASSPGTSGRTDTQYF
>.|TRBV24-1|TRBJ2-2|TRBD2
TGTGCCACCAGTGATTCTCCTCGGGAGGGGCTAAGGGAGCTGTTTTTT
CATSDSPREGLRELFF
>.|TRBV19|TRBJ1-2|.
TGTGCCAGTAGTCAGGGTAGGATTGGCTACACCTTC
CASSQGRIGYTF
>.|TRBV18|TRBJ2-3|.
TGTGCCAGCTCACCCGGACTAAGCACAGATACGCAGTATTTT
CASSPGLSTDTQYF